Listed here are 16 T cell receptor beta chains from one sample, sequenced in a study of beta chain features in type 1 diabetes. Expressed TCRB transcripts were sequenced because the entire RNA isolate underwent reverse transcription. This table comes from immunoSEQ multiplex PCR, and its TCRdb copy is limited to in-frame clones, with some not included. The sample has 250,000 to 350,000 clones, about 11% seen once. Material: naive CD4+ T cells from blood. These receptors came from a woman aged 30 to 39 in good health.

V and J are TRBV5-1 and TRBJ1-1; TRBD1 might be the D (6 bases). V was pared by 0 bases and J by 3 bases, with 12 bases between. Germline V gene sequence: CDR1 SGHRS, CDR2 YFSETQ. The CDR3 runs to 15 residues. The DNA of the CDR3 is TGCGCCAGCAGCTTGGCACAGGGATTGTACACTGAAGCTTTCTTT. This gives the protein CASSLAQGLYTEAFF.

The chain is built from TRBV4-3 and TRBJ2-3; TRBD2 agrees at 8 bases. J was trimmed by 0 bases and V by 3 bases; bases with no gene match: 5. Germline V CDR1 and CDR2: LGHNA, YSLEER. The CDR3 is 16 amino acids. CDR3 nucleotides: TGCGCCAGCAGCCATAAGCTAGCGGGTAGCACAGATACGCAGTATTTT. As protein: CASSHKLAGSTDTQYF.

This clone was detected only a few times. The chain combines TRBV7-9 with TRBJ2-4; 7 nucleotides line up with TRBD1. Germline CDR1 and CDR2: SEHNR and FQNEAQ (reference sequence). Germline trimming cut 1 base from V and 2 bases from J; bases unmatched to any gene: 5. The CDR3 is 16 amino acids. DNA of the CDR3: TGTGCCAGCAGCTTAGAAGGGGGCTGGCCCAAAAACATTCAGTACTTC. Its translation is CASSLEGGWPKNIQYF.

The table lists this clone with a few counts. This rearrangement joins TRBV7-2 to TRBJ2-5, with 12 bases lining up with TRBD2. This CDR3 has 18 residues. Germline trimming cut 5 bases from V and 1 base from J; bases unmatched to any gene: 11. From germline, CDR1 is SGHTA and CDR2 FQGNSA. CDR3 in DNA: TGTGCCAGCAGCCCCCGACTAGCGGGAGAGGGTTTCCAAGAGACCCAGTACTTC. Its translation: CASSPRLAGEGFQETQYF. The complete variable domain, with remaining parts taken from reference TRBV7-2 and TRBJ2-5, reads GAGVSQSPSNKVTEKGKDVELRCDPISGHTALYWYRQSLGQGLEFLIYFQGNSAPDKSGLPSDRFSAERTGGSVSTLTIQRTQQEDSAVYLCASSPRLAGEGFQETQYFGPGTRLLVL.

This sequence joins TRBV5-1 and TRBJ2-7, with D maybe TRBD2 (5 bases). In germline, CDR1 is SGHRS, CDR2 YFSETQ. With 4 bases removed from V and 4 bases from J, the gap between germline ends came to 15 bases. This CDR3 contains 14 residues. As DNA, the CDR3 is TGCGCCAGCAGCCCCTCCGGGGTTCGATACGAGCAGTACTTC. Its protein product is CASSPSGVRYEQYF.

Only a few counts were recorded for this clone. CDR3 bases: TGTGCCTGGACCCAAGGGAGCGAGACCCAGTACTTC. It specifies CAWTQGSETQYF. The rearrangement uses TRBV30 and TRBJ2-5, with D perhaps TRBD2 (5 bases). This CDR3 is built from 12 residues. The germline V gene has CDR1 GTSNPN and CDR2 SVGIG (reference sequence). Deletions cut 4 bases from V and 5 bases from J, with 11 bases between.

This sequence joins TRBV14 and TRBJ2-7, with 8 bases matching TRBD2. J gave up 10 bases and V 1 base, and 9 bases lay outside the gene matches. Germline V gene sequence: CDR1 SGHDN, CDR2 FVKESK. The CDR3 totals 14 residues. As DNA, the CDR3 is TGTGCCAGCAGCCAAGGCGCGGGAGGCCGCGCCCAGTACTTC. This translates into CASSQGAGGRAQYF.

This clone was detected only a few times. V usage is TRBV4-2 and J usage is TRBJ2-2; D not resolved. The V end lost 0 bases, the J end lost 4 bases, and 9 bases lay between the germline ends. From germline, CDR1 is LGHNA and CDR2 YNFKEQ. CDR3 length equals 15 residues. The CDR3 loop is CASSQDGQSTGELFF. The CDR3 DNA reads as TGTGCCAGCAGCCAAGATGGGCAATCCACCGGGGAGCTGTTTTTT.

This clone has more than one count but fewer than ten. The genes are TRBV5-6 and TRBJ2-3, with 7 bases matching TRBD1. The CDR3 is 13 amino acids. The J segment lost 3 bases and the V segment lost 5 bases, leaving 3 bases of the junction unmatched. The germline CDR1 and CDR2 sequences are SGHDT and YYEEEE. Written as DNA, the CDR3 is TGTGCCAGCAGGGGACAGATAACAGATACGCAGTATTTT. Encoded protein: CASRGQITDTQYF.

This clone appeared a few times. The chain couples TRBV27 to TRBJ2-1, with 7 bases that match TRBD1. The CDR3 consists of 13 residues. From germline, CDR1 is MNHEY and CDR2 SMNVEV (reference sequence). The V gene end was trimmed by 5 bases and the J gene end by 9 bases; junction bases not matched to a gene: 7. CDR3 sequence reads: CASSLQGVPEQFF. The DNA for the CDR3 is TGTGCCAGCAGTCTCCAGGGGGTCCCTGAGCAGTTCTTC.

This clone was seen a handful of times. The chain combines TRBV4-3 with TRBJ1-4; TRBD1 matches at 9 bases. Germline-derived CDR1 and CDR2 are LGHNA and YSLEER. The CDR3 contains 14 residues. Trimming took 8 bases from V and 5 from J; bases not matched to a gene: 6. DNA for the CDR3: TGCGCCAGCTCCTTCGGACAGGGGAATGAAAAACTGTTTTTT. Translated, it gives CASSFGQGNEKLFF.

There are a few counts of this clone. The rearrangement links TRBV28 to TRBJ1-2; D is uncertain. Trimming took 4 bases from V and 3 from J, leaving 9 bases between them. Germline V gives CDR1 MDHEN, CDR2 SYDVKM. The CDR3 has 13 residues. For the CDR3, the DNA is TGTGCCAGCAGTTCCCAGGCTCACTATGGCTACACCTTC. This sequence encodes CASSSQAHYGYTF.

The rearrangement links TRBV7-9 to TRBJ2-1; D is undetermined. With 2 bases removed from V and 8 bases from J, the gap between germline ends came to 4 bases. Germline V CDR1 and CDR2: SEHNR, FQNEAQ (reference sequence). CDR3 length: 11 residues. The CDR3: CASSLSDEQFF. The DNA for the CDR3 is TGTGCCAGCAGCTTATCTGATGAGCAGTTCTTC.

The chain has TRBV19 and TRBJ2-5, with TRBD2 as a possible D gene (5 bases). This CDR3 comprises 15 residues. V lost 3 bases and J lost 1, with 12 bases in between. CDR1 and CDR2 from the germline V gene are LNHDA and SQIVND (reference sequence). DNA for the CDR3: TGTGCCAGTAGTATCCTCACCGGGATCCAAGAGACCCAGTACTTC. It is translated as CASSILTGIQETQYF.

In its sample, this clone was seen a few times. The rearrangement links TRBV6-5 to TRBJ2-3; 7 bases line up with TRBD2. The CDR3 has 14 residues. With V trimmed by 5 bases and J by 2 bases, 4 bases remained unmatched. The V gene's germline CDR1 is MNHEY and CDR2 SVGAGI. The CDR3 region has the DNA TGTGCCAGCAGTCCTAGCGGAACCACAGATACGCAGTATTTT. Amino acids: CASSPSGTTDTQYF.

There are a few counts of this clone. This rearrangement joins TRBV21-1 to TRBJ2-7; TRBD2, the D gene given by the table, was not confirmed from the DNA. TRBV21-1 represents a pseudogene. The CDR3 loop spans 12 amino acids. The DNA of the CDR3 is TGTGCCAGCAGCAAAGCCGGCGGTGAGCAGTACTTC. This translates into CASSKAGGEQYF.